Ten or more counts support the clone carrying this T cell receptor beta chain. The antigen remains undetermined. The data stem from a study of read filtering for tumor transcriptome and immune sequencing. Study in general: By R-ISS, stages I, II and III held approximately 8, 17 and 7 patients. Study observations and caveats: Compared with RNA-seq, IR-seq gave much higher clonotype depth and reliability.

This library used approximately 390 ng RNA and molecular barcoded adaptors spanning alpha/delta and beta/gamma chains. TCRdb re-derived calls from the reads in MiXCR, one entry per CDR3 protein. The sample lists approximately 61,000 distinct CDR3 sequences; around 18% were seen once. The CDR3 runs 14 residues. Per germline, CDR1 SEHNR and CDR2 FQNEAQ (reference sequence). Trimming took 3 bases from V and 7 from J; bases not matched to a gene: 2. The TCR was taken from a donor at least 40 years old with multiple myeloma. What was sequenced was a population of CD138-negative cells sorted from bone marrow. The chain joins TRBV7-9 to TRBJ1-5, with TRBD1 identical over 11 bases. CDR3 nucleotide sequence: TGTGCCAGCAGCTTTGGGACAGGGGGACAGCCCCAGCATTTT. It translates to CASSFGTGGQPQHF. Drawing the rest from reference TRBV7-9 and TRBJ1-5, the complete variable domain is DTGVSQNPRHKITKRGQNVTFRCDPISEHNRLYWYRQTLGQGPEFLTYFQNEAQLEKSRLLSDRFSAERPKGSFSTLEIQRTEQGDSAMYLCASSFGTGGQPQHFGDGTRLSIL.